These 27 T cell receptor beta chains originate from one sample sequenced in a study of blood T cell repertoires in COVID-19 (dated by TCRdb to the early 2020s). The library was made by the immunoSEQ multiplex PCR assay. The table was pulled from immuneACCESS by TCRdb, which kept in-frame rearrangements only. Such tables lose some clones; where checked, under half of the loss comes from unresolved V genes, and the rest has no known cause. The sample table contains approximately 74,000 clones; only one count was recorded for 70% to 90% of them. The top ten constitute roughly 6.6% of the sample. Sequences were obtained from peripheral blood. The receptors derive from a man in his 70s with acute or convalescent COVID-19.

The J gene is TRBJ1-3, the V gene TRBV2; D might be TRBD1 (5 bases). CDR3 length: 16 residues. V lost 5 bases and J 0 bases, leaving 14 bases between the germline ends. Germline CDR1 SNHLY, CDR2 FYNNEI. The CDR3 DNA sequence: TGTGCCAGCAGTTGGGGGGGACCCAGCTCTGGAAACACCATATATTTT. It codes for CASSWGGPSSGNTIYF.

The chain employs TRBV7-2 and TRBJ1-3, with no clear D. V lost 5 bases and J 4 bases, leaving 15 bases between the germline ends. Germline V gives CDR1 SGHTA, CDR2 FQGNSA. The CDR3 sequence is 15 residues long. The CDR3: CASSERPRGGNTIYF. The CDR3 region has the DNA TGTGCCAGCAGCGAACGACCTCGAGGGGGAAACACCATATATTTT.

This clone was detected a few times. The gene calls are TRBV7-9 and TRBJ1-5; a possible D gene is TRBD1 (6 bases). The V end lost 3 bases, the J end lost 1 base, and 10 bases lay between the germline ends. The germline gives CDR1 SEHNR, CDR2 FQNEAQ (reference sequence). The CDR3 contains 15 residues. The CDR3 loop is CASSLGTISNQPQHF. In DNA form, the CDR3 reads TGTGCCAGCAGCTTGGGGACAATCAGCAATCAGCCCCAGCATTTT.

The chain has TRBV5-1 and TRBJ2-7; 9 positions agree with TRBD1. The junction had 4 bases not matched to a gene; V was cut back by 3 bases and J by 3 bases. The length of the CDR3 is 14 residues. In germline, CDR1 is SGHRS, CDR2 YFSETQ. CDR3 in DNA: TGCGCCAGCAGCTCGACAGGGGGGGTCTACGAGCAGTACTTC. Encoded protein: CASSSTGGVYEQYF.

The chain has TRBV9 and TRBJ2-1; TRBD2 might be the D (5 bases). CDR3 length: 13 amino acids. Per the germline V gene, CDR1 is SGDLS and CDR2 is YYNGEE. With 2 bases removed from V and 5 bases from J, the gap between germline ends came to 8 bases. The CDR3 here is CASSVFGDNEQFF. The DNA of the CDR3 is TGTGCCAGCAGCGTTTTCGGGGACAATGAGCAGTTCTTC.

The V call is TRBV3-1 (or the pseudogene TRBV3-2), the J call TRBJ2-7, with 9 bases matching TRBD1. The CDR3 consists of 15 residues. Germline V gene lookup returns CDR1 LGHDT and CDR2 YNNKEL (reference sequence). The V and J ends lost 0 bases and 4 bases, in that order; junction bases with no gene match: 4. CDR3 DNA sequence: TGTGCCAGCAGCCAAGAGGGACAGGGAATTTACGAGCAGTACTTC. Encoded protein: CASSQEGQGIYEQYF.

The rearrangement uses TRBV29-1 and TRBJ2-2, with 8 positions matching TRBD2. The germline V gene has CDR1 SQVTM and CDR2 ANQGSEA. This CDR3 has 15 amino acids. The J segment lost 3 bases and the V segment lost 7 bases, leaving 10 bases of the junction unmatched. The CDR3 is CSGRVTSGYTGELFF. DNA of the CDR3: TGCAGCGGCAGAGTCACTAGCGGATACACCGGGGAGCTGTTTTTT.

The chain recombines TRBV9 with TRBJ2-1, with a tentative D call TRBD2 (6 bases). Germline values: CDR1 SGDLS, CDR2 YYNGEE. V lost 3 bases, J lost 0 bases, and 10 bases lay in between. The CDR3 is made up of 15 amino acids. As DNA, the CDR3 is TGTGCCAGCAGCGCGCGGGACGGCTCCTACAATGAGCAGTTCTTC. Translated: CASSARDGSYNEQFF.

With respect to this clone: Different DNA sequences within this sample yield the same CDR3. This chain connects TRBV5-1 to TRBJ2-1; 8 nucleotides line up with TRBD2. Trimming removed 0 bases from V and 0 bases from J; junction bases left unmatched: 2. The CDR3 totals 16 residues. Germline V gene lookup returns CDR1 SGHRS and CDR2 YFSETQ. This chain's CDR3 is CASSLASGGSYNEQFF. CDR3 sequence (DNA): TGCGCCAGCAGCTTGGCCAGCGGGGGCTCCTACAATGAGCAGTTCTTC.

The chain is built from TRBV7-2 and TRBJ2-1; D gene unclear. Trimming removed 0 bases at V and 4 bases at J, with 10 bases between. Germline-derived CDR1 and CDR2 are SGHTA and FQGNSA. The CDR3 runs 15 residues. Here the CDR3 reads CASSLALTSYNEQFF. CDR3 DNA: TGTGCCAGCAGCTTAGCGCTTACTTCATACAATGAGCAGTTCTTC.

The sample holds a few counts of this clone. The chain joins TRBV18 to TRBJ2-7; tentative D call: TRBD2 (6 bases). CDR1 and CDR2 (germline): KGHSH, LQKENI. The CDR3 is 16 amino acids. V lost 2 bases to trimming and J lost 7 bases, with 21 bases between them. In DNA, the CDR3 is TGTGCCAGCTCACCAACGGGAGCCGGGGCCCTTACGGAGCAGTACTTC. Translating gives CASSPTGAGALTEQYF.

The chain employs TRBV5-1 and TRBJ2-7, with 11 nucleotides matching TRBD2. J was trimmed by 7 bases and V by 0 bases; bases with no gene match: 9. Germline V gene data show CDR1 as SGHRS and CDR2 as YFSETQ. The CDR3 spans 16 residues. The CDR3 spells CASSLAAGTSGREQYF. The CDR3 region has the DNA TGCGCCAGCAGCTTGGCCGCCGGGACTAGCGGCCGGGAGCAGTACTTC.

V is TRBV10-3 and J is TRBJ2-2; no clear D gene. The CDR3 loop spans 10 amino acids. CDR1 and CDR2 (germline): ENHRY, SYGVKD. V lost 11 bases to trimming and J lost 6 bases, with 7 bases between them. CDR3 DNA: TGTGCCCGAGAAGCCGGGGAGCTGTTTTTT. This sequence encodes CAREAGELFF.

The rearrangement links TRBV19 to TRBJ2-3; D is unresolved. This CDR3 has 14 amino acids. Looked up from germline, CDR1 is LNHDA and CDR2 is SQIVND (reference sequence). V dropped 6 bases and J dropped 2 bases, with 12 bases sitting between them. CDR3 in amino acids: CASSQRSSTDTQYF. The CDR3 bases are TGTGCCAGTAGCCAGAGGTCCTCCACAGATACGCAGTATTTT.

The chain combines TRBV15 with TRBJ1-5; 7 bases align to TRBD1. J lost 6 bases, V lost 4 bases, and 9 bases had no gene match. The germline gives CDR1 LNHNV, CDR2 YYDKDF (reference sequence). The CDR3 runs 15 residues. The CDR3: CATSNWDSSGQPQHF. Here the CDR3 DNA reads TGTGCCACCAGCAACTGGGACAGCTCAGGTCAGCCCCAGCATTTT.

In its sample, this clone was seen a few times. The chain combines TRBV25-1 with TRBJ1-2, with TRBD1 identical over 7 bases. Germline V gives CDR1 MGHDK, CDR2 SYGVNS. This CDR3 region has 15 residues. V was clipped by 1 base and J by 2 bases; unmatched bases: 4. The CDR3 coding sequence is TGTGCCAGCAGTGAATTTCAGGGGGAAAACTATGGCTACACCTTC. Translation: CASSEFQGENYGYTF.

The genes are TRBV7-2 and TRBJ1-3; D is possibly TRBD1 (5 bases). CDR1 and CDR2 from the germline V gene are SGHTA and FQGNSA. The CDR3 runs 13 residues. Trimming took off 5 bases at V and 7 bases at J, with 12 bases between the two ends. CDR3 sequence: CASSLSGGNTIYF. CDR3 nucleotide sequence: TGTGCCAGCAGCCTCTCCGGGGGGAACACCATATATTTT.

The chain links TRBV9 to TRBJ2-7; TRBD2 aligns across 7 bases. The CDR3 covers 15 residues. Germline values: CDR1 SGDLS, CDR2 YYNGEE. The V gene end was trimmed by 0 bases and the J gene end by 3 bases; junction bases not matched to a gene: 6. The CDR3 DNA follows: TGTGCCAGCAGCGTAGGCGCGGGAGAAAACTACGAGCAGTACTTC. It yields the protein CASSVGAGENYEQYF.

The CDR3 loop reads CASSLSRGWGYGYTF. CDR3 DNA sequence: TGTGCCAGCAGTTTATCACGAGGGTGGGGCTATGGCTACACCTTC. The genes are TRBV27 and TRBJ1-2, with D unclear. Per germline, CDR1 MNHEY and CDR2 SMNVEV (reference sequence). V lost 0 bases, J lost 4 bases, and 12 bases lay in between. The CDR3 runs to 15 residues.

V is TRBV28 and J is TRBJ2-4, with 11 bases aligning to TRBD2. Germline V lookup: CDR1 MDHEN, CDR2 SYDVKM. The CDR3 is 13 residues long. The trim removed 6 bases at V and 15 bases at J, leaving 10 bases unmatched. This chain's CDR3 is CASSGTSGPFRYF. The CDR3 region has the DNA TGTGCCAGCAGCGGGACTAGCGGACCATTTCGGTACTTC.

The V gene is TRBV6-5, the J gene TRBJ2-1; D perhaps matches TRBD2 (6 bases). Germline V CDR1 and CDR2: MNHEY, SVGAGI. With 10 bases removed from V and 6 bases from J, the gap between germline ends came to 19 bases. The CDR3 runs to 14 residues. CDR3 region: CATRDGLASNEQFF. Here the CDR3 DNA reads TGTGCCACCCGAGACGGGCTAGCGAGCAATGAGCAGTTCTTC.

The chain uses TRBV4-1 and TRBJ1-6, with a weak D call TRBD1 (5 bases). V gave up 4 bases and J gave up 10 bases, with 11 bases separating them. Germline V gives CDR1 MGHRA, CDR2 YSYEKL. This CDR3 spans 13 amino acids. CDR3 sequence reads: CASSPGVPSPLHF. The CDR3, as DNA: TGCGCCAGCAGCCCGGGGGTACCCTCACCCCTCCACTTT.

The chain uses TRBV6-2 or TRBV6-3 and TRBJ1-5, with D unclear. Trimming took 5 bases from V and 5 from J, leaving 13 bases between them. Per germline, CDR1 MNHEY and CDR2 SVGEGT. This CDR3 is built from 14 residues. The CDR3, as DNA: TGTGCCAGCAGTGGAAGCAGGTCATATCAGCCCCAGCATTTT. Translated: CASSGSRSYQPQHF.

This clone was observed a few times. The chain uses TRBV5-4 and TRBJ1-1; D ambiguous. There are 13 residues in the CDR3. The germline CDR1 and CDR2 sequences are SGHNT and YYREEE (reference sequence). V lost 4 bases and J lost 8, with 15 bases in between. CDR3 in amino acids: CASSRAQQLEAFF. DNA of the CDR3: TGTGCCAGCAGCCGTGCCCAACAGCTGGAAGCTTTCTTT. The complete variable domain, with remaining parts taken from reference TRBV5-4 and TRBJ1-1, reads ETGVTQSPTHLIKTRGQQVTLRCSSQSGHNTVSWYQQALGQGPQFIFQYYREEENGRGNFPPRFSGLQFPNYSSELNVNALELDDSALYLCASSRAQQLEAFFGQGTRLTVV.

This clone appeared once. The chain has TRBV3-1 (or the pseudogene TRBV3-2) and TRBJ1-1, with D possibly TRBD1 on 5 matching bases. Germline CDR1 is LGHDT and CDR2 is YNNKEL (reference sequence). V gave up 1 base and J gave up 6 bases, with 15 bases separating them. This CDR3 is 15 amino acids long. The CDR3: CASSQGVVSRAEAFF. CDR3 nucleotide sequence: TGTGCCAGCAGCCAAGGTGTTGTCTCCAGGGCTGAAGCTTTCTTT.

The rearrangement joins TRBV6-6 to TRBJ2-7; perhaps TRBD1 as D (5 bases). This CDR3 contains 11 residues. V shed 4 bases and J shed 6 bases, with 7 bases lying between them. CDR1 MNHNY and CDR2 SVGAGI come from the germline V gene (reference sequence). The CDR3 sequence: CASSSRGEQYF. The CDR3, as DNA: TGTGCCAGCAGTTCAAGGGGCGAGCAGTACTTC.

The chain is built from TRBV18 and TRBJ2-1; 7 bases align to TRBD2. The CDR3 consists of 15 residues. With V trimmed by 5 bases and J by 8 bases, 12 bases remained unmatched. Germline-derived CDR1 and CDR2 are KGHSH and LQKENI. The CDR3 protein is CASSSWAGENYEQFF. DNA for the CDR3: TGTGCCAGCTCATCATGGGCGGGAGAGAACTATGAGCAGTTCTTC.